The clone carrying this T cell receptor (beta chain) has at least ten counts. What it binds is unknown. This specimen comes from a study of regulatory T cells in long-lasting Graves disease. Study-wide points: Among persistent patients, a larger number of public clonotypes were shared (roughly 2,700) than among newly diagnosed patients (under 1,000). Results may be inaccurate due to the small sample size. TRBV28, TRBJ1-2 and TRBJ2-5 emerged as the favored segments in persistent disease.

Both iRepertoire HTBI primers and Arm-PCR of CDR3 regions were used to build the TCR beta libraries. TCRdb redid the calling of the multiplex PCR reads with MiXCR, one entry per CDR3 protein. The sample has 400,000 to 500,000 distinct CDR3 sequences; under 15% are singletons. There are 14 residues in the CDR3. V dropped 3 bases and J dropped 5; count of bases not matched to a gene: 7. Per germline, CDR1 MNHEY and CDR2 SMNVEV (reference sequence). The time point: newly diagnosed GD, antithyroid drugs for less than 3 months. The TCR library was prepared using RNA isolated from PBMCs. The sample also formed part of further work on T cells in Graves' hyperthyroidism and ophthalmopathy. Turning to that study: When the TCR CDR3 underwent first-round RT-PCR, the HTBI primer set was used.

The gene calls are TRBV27 and TRBJ2-7, with TRBD1 matching 7 bases. The origin of this receptor is a woman in her 30s with Graves disease. Source: peripheral blood mononuclear cells (PBMCs), taken at new diagnosis, from a patient treated with antithyroid drugs. CDR3 residues: CASSLGFQGDEQYF. The CDR3 nucleotides read TGTGCCAGCAGTTTGGGATTTCAGGGGGACGAGCAGTACTTC.